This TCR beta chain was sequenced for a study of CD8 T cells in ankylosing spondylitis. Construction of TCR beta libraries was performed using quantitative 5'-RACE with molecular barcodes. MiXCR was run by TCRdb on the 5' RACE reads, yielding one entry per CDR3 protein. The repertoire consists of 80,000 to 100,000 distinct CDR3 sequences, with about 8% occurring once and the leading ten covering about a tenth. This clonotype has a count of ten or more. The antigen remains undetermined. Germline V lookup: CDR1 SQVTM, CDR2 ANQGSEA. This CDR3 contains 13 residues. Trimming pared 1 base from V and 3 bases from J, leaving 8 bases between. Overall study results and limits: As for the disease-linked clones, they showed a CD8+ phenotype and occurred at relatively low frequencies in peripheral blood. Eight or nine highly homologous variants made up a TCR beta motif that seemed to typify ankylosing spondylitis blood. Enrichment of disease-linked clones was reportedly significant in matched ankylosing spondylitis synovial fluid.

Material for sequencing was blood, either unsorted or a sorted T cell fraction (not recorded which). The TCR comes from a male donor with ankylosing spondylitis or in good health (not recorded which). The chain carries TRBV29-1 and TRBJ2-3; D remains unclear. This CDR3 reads CSVEVSATDTQYF. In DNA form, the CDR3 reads TGCAGCGTTGAAGTTTCGGCGACAGATACGCAGTATTTT.